The 23 T cell receptor beta chains below were found in one sample sequenced in a study of T cells in Graves' hyperthyroidism and ophthalmopathy. RNA transcripts yielded amplified TCR beta CDR3 regions. The primer set for the first-round RT-PCR of the TCR CDR3 was HTBI. TCRdb itself ran the multiplex PCR reads through MiXCR, one entry per CDR3 protein. This repertoire shows approximately 640,000 distinct CDR3 sequences, nearly 45% found once; its top ten account for about 7%. Sequenced input: peripheral blood or thyroid tissue (not recorded which). The receptor set was obtained from an adult man with Graves' disease, either hyperthyroidism or ophthalmopathy (not recorded which).

The rearrangement uses TRBV25-1 and TRBJ1-5, with TRBD1 identical over 7 bases. The CDR3 extends over 15 amino acids. V dropped 6 bases and J dropped 2; count of bases not matched to a gene: 7. From germline, CDR1 is MGHDK and CDR2 SYGVNS. CDR3 protein: CASSQRQGGNQPQHF. CDR3 bases: TGTGCCAGCAGCCAAAGACAGGGCGGCAATCAGCCCCAGCATTTT.

The chain is built from TRBV20-1 and TRBJ2-5, with 8 bases identical to TRBD1. There are 14 residues in the CDR3. Germline-derived CDR1 and CDR2 are DFQATT and SNEGSKA (reference sequence). The junction had 3 bases not matched to a gene; V was cut back by 2 bases and J by 1 base. Here the CDR3 DNA reads TGCAGTGCTAGACAGGGGGCCACCCAAGAGACCCAGTACTTC. Protein: CSARQGATQETQYF.

This clonotype was observed a few times. V usage is TRBV7-8 and J usage is TRBJ1-1; no clear D. Trimming took 0 bases from V and 0 from J, leaving 8 bases between them. CDR1 SGHVS and CDR2 FQNEAQ come from the germline V gene. The CDR3 has 15 amino acids. CDR3 region: CASSLAVHLNTEAFF. CDR3 nucleotide sequence: TGTGCCAGCAGCTTAGCAGTACACCTGAACACTGAAGCTTTCTTT. The full variable domain, completed using reference TRBV7-8 and TRBJ1-1, is GAGVSQSPRYKVAKRGQDVALRCDPISGHVSLFWYQQALGQGPEFLTYFQNEAQLDKSGLPSDRFFAERPEGSVSTLKIQRTQQEDSAVYLCASSLAVHLNTEAFFGQGTRLTVV.

The chain is built from TRBV20-1 and TRBJ2-7, with D possibly being TRBD2 (6 bases). The CDR3 is 13 residues long. Germline CDR1 is DFQATT and CDR2 is SNEGSKA (reference sequence). Trimming pared 1 base from V and 3 bases from J, leaving 10 bases between. The CDR3 DNA reads TGCAGTGCTAGAGGCCGGCGGGGCTACGAGCAGTACTTC. Translated, it gives CSARGRRGYEQYF.

This clonotype was counted between two and nine times. This chain links TRBV7-9 with TRBJ2-5; D remains ambiguous. This CDR3 is built from 17 residues. Germline values: CDR1 SEHNR, CDR2 FQNEAQ (reference sequence). Trimming removed 1 base at V and 4 bases at J, with 19 bases between. The CDR3, as DNA: TGTGCCAGCAGCTTAGGGCGTAATAGGATTTTCGGAGAGACCCAGTACTTC. The encoded protein is CASSLGRNRIFGETQYF.

This clonotype has just a few counts. The CDR3 DNA follows: TGTGCCAGCAGCACCTACCGAACAGGGTCCTACGAGCAGTACTTC. It codes for CASSTYRTGSYEQYF. This chain joins TRBV7-9 and TRBJ2-7; possible D gene TRBD1, 6 bases. Trimming stripped 5 bases from V and 1 base from J, with 15 bases between. Germline assignment: CDR1 SEHNR and CDR2 FQNEAQ (reference sequence). CDR3 size: 15 residues.

This clonotype was picked up many times. As DNA, the CDR3 is TGTGCCACCAGTGATTGGGACAGAACTGAAGCTTTCTTT. Its translation is CATSDWDRTEAFF. This sequence joins TRBV24-1 and TRBJ1-1; 7 positions match TRBD1. Germline V gene data show CDR1 as KGHDR and CDR2 as SFDVKD. The CDR3 runs 13 residues. With V trimmed by 2 bases and J by 5 bases, 1 base remained unmatched.

This clonotype occurred many times. The chain employs TRBV2 and TRBJ1-6; TRBD1 matches at 10 bases. V gave up 6 bases and J gave up 7 bases; unmatched junction bases: 3. The CDR3 is made up of 14 amino acids. Germline V lookup: CDR1 SNHLY, CDR2 FYNNEI. CDR3 amino acids: CASSRTGGNSPLHF. Here the CDR3 DNA reads TGTGCCAGCAGCCGGACAGGGGGAAATTCACCCCTCCACTTT.

This clonotype was detected ten times or more. The chain is built from TRBV6-6 and TRBJ2-5; tentatively, D is TRBD1 (5 bases). The V end lost 5 bases, the J end lost 2 bases, and 6 bases lay between the germline ends. The length of the CDR3 is 12 residues. Germline assignment: CDR1 MNHNY and CDR2 SVGAGI (reference sequence). The CDR3 bases are TGTGCCAGCAGTCGACAGCAAGAGACCCAGTACTTC. It yields the protein CASSRQQETQYF.

This clonotype has a count of ten or more. This rearrangement joins TRBV2 to TRBJ1-2; D ambiguous. Germline V gives CDR1 SNHLY, CDR2 FYNNEI. The CDR3 consists of 11 residues. Trimming pared 4 bases from V and 6 bases from J, leaving 6 bases between. The CDR3 coding sequence is TGTGCCAGCAGTGTTCATGATGGCTACACCTTC. Translating it yields CASSVHDGYTF.

The rearrangement links TRBV29-1 to TRBJ1-5; no clear D gene. Trimming shortened V by 7 bases and J by 11 bases, and 9 bases separated the two germline ends. CDR3 length: 9 residues. Germline assignment: CDR1 SQVTM and CDR2 ANQGSEA. The CDR3 loop reads CSGTGSQHF. The CDR3 bases are TGCAGCGGAACGGGGTCCCAGCATTTT.

V and J are TRBV20-1 and TRBJ1-2; 8 nucleotides line up with TRBD1. Germline V gives CDR1 DFQATT, CDR2 SNEGSKA (reference sequence). The V segment lost 1 base and the J segment 6 bases; nucleotides outside the gene matches: 4. The CDR3 spans 13 residues. CDR3 in amino acids: CSARVPGGNGYTF. The CDR3 DNA is TGCAGTGCTAGAGTCCCAGGGGGCAATGGCTACACCTTC.

Worth noting for this clonotype: The junction does not match germline at one end; this may be a read error. V gene TRBV10-2 combines with J gene TRBJ1-1; D remains ambiguous. The germline gives CDR1 WSHSY, CDR2 SAAADI. CDR3 length equals 13 residues. The CDR3: CASSEWGGSEAFF. CDR3 nucleotide sequence: TGCGCCAGCAGTGAGTGGGGAGGCTCTGAAGCCTTCTTT.

This clonotype was seen many times. The CDR3 DNA reads as TGTGCCAGCACCGGGGGGTTTGAAGCTTTCTTT. Protein: CASTGGFEAFF. The chain links TRBV2 to TRBJ1-1, with D maybe TRBD1 (5 bases). V was shortened by 7 bases and J by 7 bases, with 10 bases between the two germline ends. This CDR3 has 11 residues. Germline values: CDR1 SNHLY, CDR2 FYNNEI. The complete variable domain, with remaining parts taken from reference TRBV2 and TRBJ1-1, reads EPEVTQTPSHQVTQMGQEVILRCVPISNHLYFYWYRQILGQKVEFLVSFYNNEISEKSEIFDDQFSVERPDGSNFTLKIRSTKLEDSAMYFCASTGGFEAFFGQGTRLTVV.

The V and J genes are TRBV25-1 and TRBJ1-1; TRBD1 is a possible D gene (6 bases). Germline values: CDR1 MGHDK, CDR2 SYGVNS. CDR3 length: 15 residues. The V end was cut by 1 base, the J end by 3 bases, with 12 bases between. The CDR3 spells CASSESYREDTEAFF. The CDR3 DNA follows: TGTGCCAGCAGTGAATCTTACAGGGAGGACACTGAAGCTTTCTTT.

In its sample, this clonotype was seen a few times. The chain couples TRBV6-6 to TRBJ1-1; TRBD1 might be the D (6 bases). CDR3 length: 14 amino acids. The V and J ends lost 7 bases and 3 bases respectively, with 15 bases between them. Germline-derived CDR1 and CDR2 are MNHNY and SVGAGI (reference sequence). The CDR3 loop is CASTLKGGDTEAFF. CDR3 DNA sequence: TGTGCCAGCACCCTTAAAGGGGGAGACACTGAAGCTTTCTTT.

This clonotype turned up a few times. This chain links TRBV7-9 with TRBJ1-6; weak D call: TRBD1 (6 bases). The germline gives CDR1 SEHNR, CDR2 FQNEAQ (reference sequence). The CDR3 is 12 residues long. V was pared by 5 bases and J by 11 bases, with 10 bases between. The CDR3 DNA reads TGTGCCAGCAGCCAAGAGGGGGCACCCCTCCACTTT. It specifies CASSQEGAPLHF.

This clonotype came up once. The CDR3 protein is CSAAGGTLTTNEKLFF. The CDR3 region has the DNA TGCAGTGCCGCCGGGGGGACACTTACAACTAATGAAAAACTGTTTTTT. The chain links TRBV20-1 to TRBJ1-4, with D possibly matching TRBD1 (6 bases). Germline V lookup: CDR1 DFQATT, CDR2 SNEGSKA (reference sequence). The CDR3 runs to 16 residues. The germline V and J ends were trimmed by 6 bases and 0 bases, with 17 bases remaining between them.

The chain couples TRBV29-1 to TRBJ1-6, with TRBD1 matching over 9 bases. Trimming took 5 bases from V and 8 from J; bases not matched to a gene: 7. This CDR3 is built from 14 residues. The germline gives CDR1 SQVTM, CDR2 ANQGSEA. Here the CDR3 reads CSVWGTGIDSPLHF. CDR3 in DNA: TGCAGCGTTTGGGGGACAGGGATCGATTCACCCCTCCACTTT. Filled out from reference TRBV29-1 and TRBJ1-6, the complete variable domain reads SAVISQKPSRDICQRGTSLTIQCQVDSQVTMMFWYRQQPGQSLTLIATANQGSEATYESGFVIDKFPISRPNLTFSTLTVSNMSPEDSSIYLCSVWGTGIDSPLHFGNGTRLTVT.

Turning to this clonotype: Since a much larger clone is just one base distant, this may be a read error. The chain links TRBV2 to TRBJ1-5; D ambiguous. The CDR3 runs to 15 residues. Germline assignment: CDR1 SNHLY and CDR2 FYNNEI. V lost 2 bases, J lost 0 bases, and 8 bases lay in between. The CDR3 protein is CASSERGYSNQPQHF. CDR3 DNA: TGTGCCAGCAGTGAACGCGGGTATAGCAATCAGCCCCAGCATTTT.

A note on this clonotype: A much more abundant neighbour one base away suggests this may be a read error. The V and J genes are TRBV10-3 and TRBJ2-7; D is uncertain. The CDR3 totals 14 residues. The germline CDR1 and CDR2 sequences are ENHRY and SYGVKD. For the CDR3, the DNA is TGTGCCATCAAGCGCTCTGACGGGCCCTACGAGCGGTACTTC. Amino acids: CAIKRSDGPYERYF.

This clonotype has only one observation. The chain recombines TRBV15 with TRBJ2-5; TRBD2 matches 9 bases. This CDR3 comprises 18 residues. With 4 bases clipped from V and 1 base from J, the junction kept 13 bases outside the gene matches. CDR1 and CDR2 from the germline V gene are LNHNV and YYDKDF (reference sequence). CDR3 in DNA: TGTGCCACCAGCATCTACCGGGCGGGGGGGGGTGGCCAAGAGACCCAGTACTTC. Amino acids: CATSIYRAGGGGQETQYF.

This clonotype was seen more than once but under ten times. The chain has TRBV5-1 and TRBJ2-2; 14 bases line up with TRBD2. Looked up from germline, CDR1 is SGHRS and CDR2 is YFSETQ. With 9 bases clipped from V and 6 bases from J, the junction kept 4 bases outside the gene matches. The CDR3 consists of 14 residues. CDR3 DNA: TGCGCCACGACTAGCGGGAGGGCCCCCGGGGAGCTGTTTTTT. Protein product: CATTSGRAPGELFF.